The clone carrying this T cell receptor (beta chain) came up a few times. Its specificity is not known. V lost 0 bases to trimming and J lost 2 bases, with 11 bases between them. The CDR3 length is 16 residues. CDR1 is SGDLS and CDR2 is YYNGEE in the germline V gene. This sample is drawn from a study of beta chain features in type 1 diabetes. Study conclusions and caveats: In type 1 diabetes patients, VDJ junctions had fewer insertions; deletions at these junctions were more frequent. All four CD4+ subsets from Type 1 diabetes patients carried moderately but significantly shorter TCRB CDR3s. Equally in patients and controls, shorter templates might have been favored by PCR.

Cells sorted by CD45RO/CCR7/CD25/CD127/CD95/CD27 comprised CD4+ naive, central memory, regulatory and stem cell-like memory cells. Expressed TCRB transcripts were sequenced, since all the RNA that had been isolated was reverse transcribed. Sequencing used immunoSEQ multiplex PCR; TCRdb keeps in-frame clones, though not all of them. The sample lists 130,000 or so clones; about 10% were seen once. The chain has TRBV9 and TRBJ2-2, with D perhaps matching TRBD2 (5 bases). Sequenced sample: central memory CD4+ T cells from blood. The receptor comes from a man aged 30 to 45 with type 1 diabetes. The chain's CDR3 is CASSVAVAGNTGELFF. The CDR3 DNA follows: TGTGCCAGCAGCGTAGCCGTTGCGGGTAACACCGGGGAGCTGTTTTTT.